Listed below are T cell receptor beta chains from one sample, sequenced in a study of T-cell memory formation after mild COVID-19. TCRdb re-called the 5' RACE reads with MiXCR, one entry per CDR3 protein. In the table there are more than 150,000 distinct CDR3 sequences, over 20% of which are singletons. The specimen was PBMCs or a T cell subset sorted from them (not recorded which). These receptors were obtained from an adult woman who had mild COVID-19 (a few samples of this study predate the infection). Cell type and time point are not known. The CDR3 runs from the conserved cysteine through the conserved F or W. The D gene is left open where the match is weak. A clone size is listed for some rows: how often the clone was seen (once, few, many), or a class if it is expanded.

D	V	J	size	CDR3	DNA
.	TRBV4-2	TRBJ2-1	few	CASSLPAGRNEQFF	TGTGCCAGCAGCCTACCAGCCGGGAGAAATGAGCAGTTCTTC
.	TRBV9	TRBJ2-3	.	CASSVGPSTDTQYF	TGTGCCAGCAGCGTAGGGCCCTCCACAGATACGCAGTATTTT
.	TRBV11-3	TRBJ2-7	.	CASSSTTTMPYEQYF	TGTGCCAGCAGCTCGACAACAACTATGCCCTACGAGCAGTACTTC
.	TRBV19	TRBJ2-7	few	CASSHPRDLHEQYF	TGTGCCAGTAGTCACCCGCGGGACCTTCACGAGCAGTACTTC
.	TRBV27	TRBJ1-1	.	CASSPWGNTEAFF	TGTGCCAGCAGTCCTTGGGGGAACACTGAAGCTTTCTTT
.	TRBV5-5	TRBJ2-7	few	CASSPTGTQYYEQYF	TGTGCCAGCAGCCCCACCGGGACACAATATTACGAGCAGTACTTC
TRBD2	TRBV2	TRBJ2-1	.	CASLDTSGRDNEQFF	TGTGCCAGCCTAGACACTAGCGGGAGGGACAATGAGCAGTTCTTC
.	TRBV4-3	TRBJ2-5	few	CASSQDLSRGETQYF	TGCGCCAGCAGCCAAGACCTCTCTAGAGGCGAGACCCAGTACTTC
TRBD1	TRBV19	TRBJ2-1	few	CASSIDYGDRGGYNEQFF	TGTGCCAGTAGTATAGATTACGGGGACAGGGGAGGCTACAATGAGCAGTTCTTC
TRBD1	TRBV6-5	TRBJ1-1	.	CASSWDRGLGTEAFF	TGTGCCAGCAGTTGGGACAGGGGGCTAGGGACTGAAGCTTTCTTT
.	TRBV5-6	TRBJ2-1	few	CASSLTRPYNEQFF	TGTGCCAGCAGCTTGACTAGGCCCTACAATGAGCAGTTCTTC
.	TRBV5-1	TRBJ2-7	.	CASSLYPRTYEQYF	TGCGCCAGCAGCTTATACCCACGGACCTACGAGCAGTACTTC
.	TRBV27	TRBJ2-7	.	CASGLQGPYEQYF	TGTGCCAGCGGGTTGCAGGGTCCCTACGAGCAGTACTTC
.	TRBV16	TRBJ1-1	once	CASSQSWGPNTEAFF	TGTGCCAGCAGCCAATCCTGGGGACCGAACACTGAAGCTTTCTTT
TRBD1	TRBV4-1	TRBJ2-3	.	CASSPGGALADTQYF	TGCGCCAGCAGCCCAGGGGGAGCTCTAGCAGATACGCAGTATTTT
TRBD1	TRBV9	TRBJ2-7	.	CASSVESSVRGEQYF	TGTGCCAGCAGCGTAGAGAGTAGTGTCAGGGGGGAGCAGTACTTC
.	TRBV10-3	TRBJ2-2	few	CAISGTGELFF	TGTGCCATCAGCGGCACCGGGGAGCTGTTTTTT
.	TRBV5-1	TRBJ2-5	few	CASSLDSDWGQETQYF	TGCGCCAGCAGCTTGGATAGCGATTGGGGCCAAGAGACCCAGTACTTC
TRBD1	TRBV4-3	TRBJ1-2	.	CASSQDRASGYTF	TGCGCCAGCAGCCAGGACAGGGCCAGTGGCTACACCTTC
.	TRBV20-1	TRBJ2-7	.	CSASSQEGTYEQYF	TGCAGTGCTTCCTCTCAGGAGGGGACCTACGAGCAGTACTTC
.	TRBV6-5	TRBJ2-7	few	CASSLGAESYEQYF	TGTGCCAGCAGTTTGGGAGCGGAGAGCTACGAGCAGTACTTC
.	TRBV5-1	TRBJ2-1	.	CASSSVPGDSSYNEQFF	TGCGCCAGCAGTTCTGTACCGGGAGATAGCTCCTACAATGAGCAGTTCTTC
.	TRBV7-2	TRBJ2-5	many	CASSLLPNAGPGQETQYF	TGTGCCAGCAGCTTACTCCCAAACGCAGGGCCAGGCCAAGAGACCCAGTACTTC
TRBD1	TRBV19	TRBJ1-4	.	CASRAAPGTANEKLFF	TGTGCCAGTAGAGCCGCTCCCGGGACAGCAAATGAAAAACTGTTTTTT
TRBD2	TRBV15	TRBJ2-5	.	CATSRGLAGQETQYF	TGTGCCACCAGCAGAGGACTAGCGGGGCAAGAGACCCAGTACTTC
TRBD1	TRBV12-3/TRBV12-4	TRBJ2-2	many	CASSWTGEVGELFF	TGTGCCAGCAGTTGGACAGGGGAGGTCGGGGAGCTGTTTTTT
.	TRBV28	TRBJ2-3	many	CASSSIVISTDTQYF	TGTGCCAGCAGTTCGATTGTTATTAGCACAGATACGCAGTATTTT
TRBD2	TRBV7-9	TRBJ2-1	few	CASRTAGTSGREYNEQFF	TGTGCCAGCAGAACGGCCGGGACTAGCGGGAGGGAATACAATGAGCAGTTCTTC
TRBD2	TRBV7-3	TRBJ2-7	few	CASSLYPGLDYEQYF	TGTGCCAGCAGCCTCTACCCGGGACTAGACTACGAGCAGTACTTC
.	TRBV25-1	TRBJ1-5	.	CASTGEGNQPQHF	TGTGCCAGCACGGGAGAGGGCAATCAGCCCCAGCATTTT
.	TRBV7-9	TRBJ2-3	few	CASSPRDINTDTQYF	TGTGCCAGCAGCCCCCGGGACATCAACACAGATACGCAGTATTTT
TRBD2	TRBV7-6	TRBJ2-3	.	CASCLSGGAWDTQYF	TGTGCCAGCTGTCTTAGCGGGGGGGCGTGGGATACGCAGTATTTT
TRBD2	TRBV13	TRBJ2-1	.	CASSVSGADNEQFF	TGTGCCAGCAGCGTTAGCGGGGCAGACAATGAGCAGTTCTTC
.	TRBV7-6	TRBJ2-1	once	CASSLTGAEQFF	TGTGCCAGCAGCTTAACGGGAGCTGAGCAGTTCTTC
TRBD2	TRBV5-4	TRBJ2-3	.	CASSPPSGNGDTQYF	TGTGCCAGCAGTCCACCTAGCGGGAATGGAGATACGCAGTATTTT
TRBD1	TRBV24-1	TRBJ2-1	.	CATRQGHEQFF	TGTGCCACCCGACAGGGGCATGAGCAGTTCTTC
TRBD1	TRBV15	TRBJ1-2	few	CATSREGTGVPYGYTF	TGTGCCACCAGCAGAGAGGGGACAGGAGTTCCTTATGGCTACACCTTC
TRBD1	TRBV29-1	TRBJ2-1	.	CSVDAPGQEQFF	TGCAGCGTTGATGCCCCGGGACAGGAGCAGTTCTTC
TRBD1	TRBV27	TRBJ2-5	.	CASSPTGGLETQYF	TGTGCCAGCAGTCCGACAGGGGGCCTTGAGACCCAGTACTTC
.	TRBV20-1	TRBJ2-7	.	CSASGVDSYEQYF	TGCAGTGCTAGCGGGGTCGACTCCTACGAGCAGTACTTC
.	TRBV9	TRBJ2-2	.	CASSVIPGELFF	TGTGCCAGCAGCGTAATTCCCGGGGAGCTGTTTTTT
.	TRBV29-1	TRBJ1-2	many	CSVEGHSPLYGYTF	TGCAGCGTTGAGGGACATAGCCCTCTCTATGGCTACACCTTC
.	TRBV12-3/TRBV12-4	TRBJ2-7	few	CASRPNLHSTYEQYF	TGTGCCAGCAGACCAAACCTCCACAGCACCTACGAGCAGTACTTC
TRBD2	TRBV24-1	TRBJ2-1	few	CATSSGEYNEQFF	TGTGCCACCTCGAGCGGGGAGTACAATGAGCAGTTCTTC
TRBD2	TRBV5-1	TRBJ2-1	many	CASSLAGLAGMGSYNEQFF	TGCGCCAGCAGCTTGGCCGGACTAGCGGGAATGGGCTCCTACAATGAGCAGTTCTTC
TRBD1	TRBV24-1	TRBJ2-5	few	CATSRGQNQETQYF	TGTGCCACCAGCCGGGGACAGAACCAAGAGACCCAGTACTTC
.	TRBV5-6	TRBJ1-6	.	CASSLQEYNSPLHF	TGTGCCAGCAGCTTGCAGGAGTATAATTCACCCCTCCACTTT
.	TRBV7-6	TRBJ2-2	few	CASSPSASNTGELFF	TGTGCCAGCAGCCCCTCGGCGTCGAACACCGGGGAGCTGTTTTTT
.	TRBV21-1	TRBJ1-5	.	CASSKRPSAGSNQPQHF	TGTGCCAGCAGCAAACGTCCGTCGGCAGGGAGCAATCAGCCCCAGCATTTT
.	TRBV2	TRBJ1-3	many	CASREGTLSGNTIYF	TGTGCCAGCAGAGAGGGGACACTGTCTGGAAACACCATATATTTT
.	TRBV4-2	TRBJ2-1	.	CASSQDKRSGRGEQFF	TGTGCCAGCAGCCAAGATAAGCGGAGCGGGCGGGGTGAGCAGTTCTTC
.	TRBV5-6	TRBJ2-1	once	CASSLSPGWGNEQFF	TGTGCCAGCAGCTTGTCTCCAGGGTGGGGCAATGAGCAGTTCTTC
.	TRBV7-9	TRBJ2-2	.	CASSLGYGTGELFF	TGTGCCAGCAGCTTAGGTTATGGCACCGGGGAGCTGTTTTTT
TRBD1	TRBV3-1	TRBJ2-5	.	CASRQQGARETQYF	TGTGCCAGCAGGCAACAGGGGGCGCGGGAGACCCAGTACTTC
TRBD2	TRBV24-1	TRBJ2-5	.	CATSGGAGFKETQYF	TGTGCCACCAGTGGGGGAGCGGGGTTCAAAGAGACCCAGTACTTC